What follows describes a single T cell receptor (beta chain). Its antigen is not yet known. Qualities for individual bases were not recorded, and no much larger clone is one base off. A second Seattle source provided samples from volunteer blood donors who had recovered from COVID-19. Whole blood was collected in K2EDTA tubes by collaborating institutions according to the institutions' own protocols. For TCRbeta analysis, collaborator samples were shipped as frozen whole blood, as isolated PBMCs, or as DNA extracted from either sample type. V gives up 6 bases and J gives up 4 bases, and the segment between their germline ends measures 16 bases. From its cysteine to its phenylalanine, the CDR3 spans 15 amino acids. Left in the record is the CDR3 DNA by itself, 45 bases read in frame from the first base. For CDR1 and CDR2, the germline V gene lists SNHLY and FYNNEI. This specimen comes from a study of blood T cell repertoires in COVID-19 (dated by TCRdb to the early 2020s). Context from the whole study: The collaborator samples originated in the United States, Italy and Spain and spanned the acute and convalescent phases of COVID-19. Sample metadata almost always included a de-identified subject ID, COVID-19 status, age in years and sex. Where available, HLA class I and class II types were obtained from metadata supplied by the sample provider rather than from assay-based typing. Samples were obtained from the ongoing ImmuneRACE study (first 160 participants) and from about 1,300 subjects provided by 6 global collaborators. The prospective study material was composed of cDNA or gDNA derived from T cells, B-cell-depleted T cells, or PBMCs. Deeply sampled blood TCRbeta repertoires from subjects exposed to, actively infected with, or recovered from COVID-19 were included in the dataset. The repertoires were released in a freely available public database meant as a resource for research on the immune response to SARS-CoV-2.

Findings and caveats that apply to the study as a whole: The quantity of clinical and demographic metadata differed by source and by participant and was supplied without curation.

TCRbeta CDR3 regions were amplified from genomic DNA using the immunoSEQ Assay, a bias-controlled multiplex PCR. In the source study's methods: Nucleated cell counts per sample were estimated from amplification of reference gene primers within the assay. To quantify the absolute abundance of each unique TCRbeta CDR3 rearrangement, sequence reads were collapsed and filtered. For each sample, productive Simpson clonality was calculated by taking the square root of Simpson's diversity index across productive rearrangements. TCRdb took this table from immuneACCESS and kept in-frame rearrangements with V and J called. Such tables lack part of the clones; where checked against another copy, unresolved V genes explain under half of the gap, and the rest is unexplained. V and J calls and clone size are as listed in that table; D and trimming were resolved from the DNA. In all, the sample holds a few hundred thousand clones, and less than 90% of those were seen once. The ten largest account for roughly 4% of the sample.

This clonotype originated in a man in his fifties or sixties who had recovered from COVID-19. The rearranged segments are TRBV2 and TRBJ1-5; tentative D gene TRBD1, with 6 bases matching. Source material: peripheral blood. The CDR3 amino acid sequence is: CASRVQGPENQPQHF. The nucleotides are TGTGCCAGCAGGGTACAGGGCCCCGAGAATCAGCCCCAGCATTTT.